This TCR beta chain was sequenced during a study of spatial heterogeneity in lung cancer. In the study overall: Consistently, beta-chain sequences turned up in larger numbers than alpha-chain sequences did. Unique TCR and UMI combinations averaged more than ten appearances each in raw reads.

This CDR3 comprises 17 residues. Trimming removed 2 bases from V and 4 bases from J, with 18 bases in between. The germline V gene encodes CDR1 SGHTA and CDR2 FQGTGA. Time point described: sample taken at primary tumor resection. TCRs were sequenced from unsorted whole RNA of tumor, nontumor lung or PBMC. The donors were 55 to 85 patients with non-small cell lung cancer that was early-stage and untreated. By share, this clonotype counts as medium-sized. Carried by each TCR cDNA molecule was a unique molecular identifier. One entry per CDR3 protein results from TCRdb running MiXCR on the 5' RACE reads. Found here are 3,000 to 4,000 distinct CDR3 sequences, roughly 7.5% of them singletons; the top ten hold 15% to 25%.

The sample consisted of normal lung tissue next to the tumor, taken at surgery. The chain employs TRBV7-3 and TRBJ2-1; a possible D gene is TRBD1 (5 bases). The clonotype comes from a male donor with early-stage non-small cell lung cancer. The CDR3 nucleotides read TGTGCCAGCAGCTTACGACCACCGACAGCGTTATACAATGAGCAGTTCTTC. Its protein product is CASSLRPPTALYNEQFF.